This T cell receptor (beta chain) was found in a study of control samples from healthy donors and cancer patients. This clone was detected only once. Clones were read by immunoSEQ multiplex PCR, and TCRdb kept only the in-frame ones, dropping some. The sample shows about 90,000 clones, more than 80% of them seen only once. The V gene's germline CDR1 is MDHEN and CDR2 SYDVKM. The CDR3 totals 16 residues. J was trimmed by 9 bases and V by 9 bases; bases with no gene match: 18. The chain employs TRBV28 and TRBJ1-5; 9 bases are a match to TRBD1. The sequenced sample was blood. This sequence was found in a woman aged 25 to 45 in good health. CDR3 bases: TGTGCCAGGACCATCCTTTCCGGGACAGGGTTGTGGCCCCAGCATTTT. Translation gives CARTILSGTGLWPQHF.